Included here is one TCR beta chain sequence, with context. Generated by immunoSEQ multiplex PCR, the TCRdb table keeps only in-frame clones and is missing some. Here the sample spans 95,000 to 150,000 clones, roughly 90% being singletons. These data are taken from a study of T cell responses to AZD1222 COVID-19 vaccine. The length of the CDR3 is 13 residues. Germline-derived CDR1 and CDR2 are SGHTS and YDEGEE. Trimming cost V 0 bases and J 4 bases, with 6 bases left between them. The gene calls are TRBV5-8 and TRBJ2-3; D gene ambiguous. The TCR originated in an adult in good health. The input for sequencing was peripheral blood, taken on day 0 of MenACWY control vaccination. CDR3 sequence (DNA): TGTGCCAGCAGCTTGGCCCAGGCAGATACGCAGTATTTT. Protein product: CASSLAQADTQYF.